What follows are 4 T cell receptor beta chains derived from one specimen sequenced in a study of blood T cell repertoires in COVID-19. Method: immunoSEQ multiplex PCR; TCRdb's copy keeps in-frame clones and lacks some. The sample shows roughly 700,000 clones, approximately 90% of them seen only once. Sequenced: peripheral blood. These receptors originate from a woman between 18 and 29 years old with acute or convalescent COVID-19.

This CDR3 is CASSQDRDVGEQYF. The CDR3 coding sequence is TGTGCCAGCTCACAAGACAGGGACGTGGGGGAGCAGTACTTC. The V and J genes are TRBV18 and TRBJ2-7, with 7 bases identical to TRBD1. Germline CDR1 is KGHSH and CDR2 is LQKENI. This CDR3 is 14 amino acids long. V gave up 4 bases and J gave up 7 bases; unmatched junction bases: 10.

J is TRBJ2-4 and V is TRBV2; 8 bases map to TRBD1. Trimming took 4 bases from V and 1 from J; bases not matched to a gene: 9. CDR3 length: 17 residues. Germline-derived CDR1 and CDR2 are SNHLY and FYNNEI. For the CDR3, the DNA is TGTGCCAGCAGTGGGACAGGGATCGCCGGGGCCAAAAACATTCAGTACTTC. Translation: CASSGTGIAGAKNIQYF.

J is TRBJ2-7 and V is TRBV7-9; D might be TRBD2 (6 bases). Germline CDR1 reads SEHNR; CDR2 reads FQNEAQ (reference sequence). The CDR3 totals 15 residues. The ends were cut back, 4 bases at V and 3 bases at J, with 16 bases in the middle. Here the CDR3 reads CASSSAGLGGYEQYF. The CDR3 DNA reads as TGTGCCAGCAGCTCGGCGGGGCTCGGCGGCTACGAGCAGTACTTC.

This clone has a handful of counts. The chain combines TRBV7-6 with TRBJ1-3; D might be TRBD1 (6 bases). This CDR3 has 18 residues. Germline V gene sequence: CDR1 SGHVS, CDR2 FNYEAQ. The V and J ends lost 0 bases and 0 bases respectively, with 15 bases between them. The CDR3: CASSLAGVQGLSGNTIYF. DNA for the CDR3: TGTGCCAGCAGCTTAGCGGGGGTCCAGGGGCTCTCTGGAAACACCATATATTTT.